The entry below gives a single TCR beta chain sequence along with its context. Distinct nucleotide sequences in the sample also encode this CDR3. The sample originates from a study of blood T cell repertoires in COVID-19. At the level of the study: Acute-phase and convalescent COVID-19 samples originated in the United States, Italy and Spain.

Residents of about two dozen US areas, aged 18 to 89 years, made up the participants. The germline V gene has CDR1 SGHNT and CDR2 YYREEE (reference sequence). V was pared by 2 bases and J by 4 bases, with 6 bases of the junction left unmatched. This CDR3 has 16 residues. Under the authors' procedure: Amplification from reference gene primers served as the basis for estimated nucleated cell counts. This table comes from immunoSEQ multiplex PCR, and its TCRdb copy is limited to in-frame clones, with some not included. That table supplies the V and J calls and clone size; D and trimming were determined from the DNA. The sample includes about 300,000 clones, 75% to 90% of them seen just once.

The sample comprised PBMCs or T cells enriched from blood (not recorded which). The V call is TRBV5-4, the J call TRBJ2-5; TRBD2 matches at 12 bases. The TCR was taken from a man aged 25 to 40 who had recovered from COVID-19. This chain's CDR3 is CASSLASGGGRETQYF. In DNA form, the CDR3 reads TGTGCCAGCAGCTTAGCTAGCGGGGGGGGGAGAGAGACCCAGTACTTC.